A selection of T cell receptor beta chains follows, all from one sample in a study of blood T cells in healthy people across ages. Each CDR3 protein gets one entry after TCRdb re-called the 5' RACE reads with MiXCR. This sample has 800,000 to 950,000 distinct CDR3 sequences; around 36% occur once, and the top ten carry 10% to 15%. The material sequenced was blood. These receptors were collected from a man aged 18-30 years in good health. Both conserved end residues are part of each CDR3. The order of the fields is CDR3 DNA, CDR3 protein, clone size, D gene, V gene, J gene. A D gene is named only where the DNA matches it firmly. Where a row states a size, it is once, few, many or the class of an expanded clone; other rows omit it.

DNA: TGTGCCAGCAGTAAGACAGACTACAATGAGCAGTTCTTC
CDR3: CASSKTDYNEQFF
size: .
D: .
V: TRBV12-3/TRBV12-4
J: TRBJ2-1

DNA: TGTGCCAGCTTAACAGGGGCAACTGAAGCTTTCTTT
CDR3: CASLTGATEAFF
size: .
D: TRBD1
V: TRBV12-3/TRBV12-4
J: TRBJ1-1

DNA: TGTGCCAGCAGTTATAACGACCGGAACTATTACAATGAGCAGTTCTTC
CDR3: CASSYNDRNYYNEQFF
size: few
D: .
V: TRBV11-2
J: TRBJ2-1

DNA: TGTGCCAGCATTAGTGGAATAGGCAATCAGCCCCAGCATTTT
CDR3: CASISGIGNQPQHF
size: .
D: .
V: TRBV6-6
J: TRBJ1-5

DNA: TGCGCCAGCAGCAGAGAACCTAGCGGGTCTCAAGAGACCCAGTACTTC
CDR3: CASSREPSGSQETQYF
size: .
D: TRBD2
V: TRBV5-1
J: TRBJ2-5

DNA: TGTGCCAGCAGTTTAGATATGGGAAGAGACACCGGGGAGCTGTTTTTT
CDR3: CASSLDMGRDTGELFF
size: .
D: .
V: TRBV12-3/TRBV12-4
J: TRBJ2-2

DNA: TGTGCCAGCAGCGGGGGGACAGCCTACTCTGGAAACACCATATATTTT
CDR3: CASSGGTAYSGNTIYF
size: once
D: TRBD1
V: TRBV9
J: TRBJ1-3

DNA: TGTGCCAGCGGTAAAGCGGGGACCCAAGAGACCCAGTACTTC
CDR3: CASGKAGTQETQYF
size: few
D: TRBD2
V: TRBV7-2
J: TRBJ2-5

DNA: TGTGCCTGGGAACTAGGGAGAAGGCGAGAGACCCAGTACTTC
CDR3: CAWELGRRRETQYF
size: few
D: .
V: TRBV30
J: TRBJ2-5

DNA: TGCGCCAGCAGCTTGGGGGACAGGGGAAATAACTATGGCTACACCTTC
CDR3: CASSLGDRGNNYGYTF
size: few
D: TRBD1
V: TRBV5-1
J: TRBJ1-2

DNA: TGCAGTGCCAATGCCGGCAGCTGGGAGCAGTACTTC
CDR3: CSANAGSWEQYF
size: .
D: .
V: TRBV20-1
J: TRBJ2-5

DNA: TGTGCCAGCAGTTTCCGGCCAGGCACCGGGGAGCTGTTTTTT
CDR3: CASSFRPGTGELFF
size: .
D: .
V: TRBV12-3/TRBV12-4
J: TRBJ2-2

DNA: TGCAGTGCTTGGACTAGCGGATCAGATACGCAGTATTTT
CDR3: CSAWTSGSDTQYF
size: .
D: TRBD2
V: TRBV20-1
J: TRBJ2-3

DNA: TGCGCCAGCAGCTGTCCGAGGGGGACTGAGGATGAGCAGTTCTTC
CDR3: CASSCPRGTEDEQFF
size: .
D: .
V: TRBV5-1
J: TRBJ2-1

DNA: TGTGCCAGCAGTTCCCTTGGGGGGAGTAATGACTATGGCTACACCTTC
CDR3: CASSSLGGSNDYGYTF
size: .
D: .
V: TRBV27
J: TRBJ1-2

DNA: TGCAGCGTTGCCAGGACAGGGGCGAAAAAACTGTTTTTT
CDR3: CSVARTGAKKLFF
size: few
D: TRBD1
V: TRBV29-1
J: TRBJ1-4

DNA: TGCAGTGCTAGAGTGGACAACGGCCTGAACACTGAAGCTTTCTTT
CDR3: CSARVDNGLNTEAFF
size: .
D: .
V: TRBV20-1
J: TRBJ1-1

DNA: TGTGCCAGCAGTGACCCGGGGGACAAGGGGCTGCAAGAGACCCAGTACTTC
CDR3: CASSDPGDKGLQETQYF
size: many
D: .
V: TRBV6-4
J: TRBJ2-5

DNA: TGCAGTGCCAAAAGGACAGGGGATAGTCAGCCCCAGCATTTT
CDR3: CSAKRTGDSQPQHF
size: few
D: TRBD1
V: TRBV20-1
J: TRBJ1-5

DNA: TGCGCCAGCAGCGTGGGACCTACCGAGACCCAGTACTTC
CDR3: CASSVGPTETQYF
size: .
D: .
V: TRBV5-1
J: TRBJ2-5

DNA: TGTGCCAGCAGGAGGACAGGGCTAAACACCGGGGAGCTGTTTTTT
CDR3: CASRRTGLNTGELFF
size: .
D: TRBD1
V: TRBV2
J: TRBJ2-2

DNA: TGTACCAGCAGTCCTCTAGCGGGGCTTTACAATGAGCAGTACTTC
CDR3: CTSSPLAGLYNEQYF
size: .
D: TRBD2
V: TRBV12-3/TRBV12-4
J: TRBJ2-7

DNA: TGTGCCAGCAGCCCAGCAGGACTAGCGGGGGGTAGTGAGCAGTTCTTC
CDR3: CASSPAGLAGGSEQFF
size: .
D: TRBD2
V: TRBV5-6
J: TRBJ2-1

DNA: TGTGCCAGCAGTGACGGGGTTGGGAATCAGCCCCAGCATTTT
CDR3: CASSDGVGNQPQHF
size: .
D: .
V: TRBV6-2/TRBV6-3
J: TRBJ1-5

DNA: TGTGCCACCTCTGAAAGGAATGGTGAGACCCAGTACTTC
CDR3: CATSERNGETQYF
size: .
D: .
V: TRBV15
J: TRBJ2-5

DNA: TGCGCCAGCAGCCCCGGACTAGCGTCCTACAATGAGCAGTACTTC
CDR3: CASSPGLASYNEQYF
size: few
D: TRBD2
V: TRBV5-1
J: TRBJ2-7

DNA: TGCGCCAGCAGCTTGTCCGCGAGCGGGACTCAATACAATGAGCAGTTCTTC
CDR3: CASSLSASGTQYNEQFF
size: .
D: TRBD2
V: TRBV5-1
J: TRBJ2-1

DNA: TGTGCCAGCAGCTTGGCTGCAGGGGATCAGCCCCAGCATTTT
CDR3: CASSLAAGDQPQHF
size: .
D: .
V: TRBV5-5
J: TRBJ1-5

DNA: TGTGCCAGCAGTGAACTCCAGGGGGCTGGTGGAAACACCATATATTTT
CDR3: CASSELQGAGGNTIYF
size: once
D: TRBD1
V: TRBV2
J: TRBJ1-3